This T cell receptor (beta chain) derives from a study of shared clonotypes between healthy human individuals. CDR1 and CDR2 from the germline V gene are SGDLS and YYNGEE. V was trimmed by 0 bases and J by 4 bases, leaving 8 bases between them. The CDR3 is 14 residues long. About this clone itself: Its antigen is undetermined. This sample includes further DNA sequences coding for the same CDR3.

Study-level results: Among donors, sharing of clonotypes was expected to be affected by sequencing depth. Specimens sampled were limited to blood, with tissue repertoires likely differing. Researchers found naive subsets generally carried larger estimated richness than memory subsets.

Data came from immunoSEQ multiplex PCR; TCRdb stores just in-frame clones and leaves some out. The table lists about 2.4 million clones, around 94% of them singletons. The CD4+ fraction was divided into a CD45RA+ naive subset and a CD45RA-negative memory subset. Sequencing was done on a sample of naive CD4+ T cells sorted from blood. Subset reported: CD45RA+ positively selected. The chain carries TRBV9 and TRBJ1-5; unclear D gene. The receptor's source is a man aged 18 to 35 in good health. CDR3 in DNA: TGTGCCAGCAGCGTAGGAGGCGGAAATCAGCCCCAGCATTTT. Amino acids: CASSVGGGNQPQHF.